This is a list of T cell receptor beta chains from one sample in a study of early T cells in non-severe SARS-CoV-2 infection. One entry per CDR3 protein results from TCRdb running MiXCR on the 5' RACE reads. The table includes 74,000 or so distinct CDR3 sequences, roughly 11% detected once. Sequenced sample: whole blood. Receptors were obtained from an adult who was a healthcare worker with PCR-confirmed SARS-CoV-2 infection or an uninfected control (not recorded which). The CDR3 runs from the conserved cysteine through the conserved F or W. Each record gives: D gene, J gene, clone size, V gene, CDR3 DNA, CDR3 protein. A D gene is named only where the DNA matches it firmly. Size values are once, few and many counts, or a class for expanded clones, and some rows have none.

d_gene: TRBD1; j_gene: TRBJ2-7; abundance: many; v_gene: TRBV29-1; CDR3nt: TGCAGCGTTGAAGGGACAGGAGGAACCTACGAGCAGTACTTC; CDR3aa: CSVEGTGGTYEQYF
d_gene: NA; j_gene: TRBJ2-3; abundance: NA; v_gene: TRBV20-1; CDR3nt: TGCAGTGCGTTCGGAGCAGGCCGCATCACAGATACGCAGTATTTT; CDR3aa: CSAFGAGRITDTQYF
d_gene: NA; j_gene: TRBJ2-7; abundance: many; v_gene: TRBV7-8; CDR3nt: TGTGCCAGCAGCTTAGCCAGCCGGGACTTCTCCTACGAGCAGTACTTC; CDR3aa: CASSLASRDFSYEQYF
d_gene: NA; j_gene: TRBJ2-3; abundance: NA; v_gene: TRBV6-1; CDR3nt: TGTGCCAGCAGTGAAACCTCCGCTAGCTATACGCAGTATTTT; CDR3aa: CASSETSASYTQYF
d_gene: NA; j_gene: TRBJ2-5; abundance: many; v_gene: TRBV7-8; CDR3nt: TGTGCCAGCAGCTTAGTTCCAGGTTCCCAAGAGACCCAGTACTTC; CDR3aa: CASSLVPGSQETQYF
d_gene: TRBD1; j_gene: TRBJ2-3; abundance: many; v_gene: TRBV7-2; CDR3nt: TGTGCCAGCAGCTCGGACCCTCCACAGGGGGCAAGAGATACGCAGTATTTT; CDR3aa: CASSSDPPQGARDTQYF
d_gene: NA; j_gene: TRBJ2-1; abundance: many; v_gene: TRBV12-5; CDR3nt: TGTGCTAGTGGTTTGGTAGGCTCCTACAATGAGCAGTTCTTC; CDR3aa: CASGLVGSYNEQFF
d_gene: NA; j_gene: TRBJ1-5; abundance: NA; v_gene: TRBV27; CDR3nt: TGTGCCAGCAGTACACAGGGTGGGCCCCAGCATTTT; CDR3aa: CASSTQGGPQHF
d_gene: NA; j_gene: TRBJ1-3; abundance: many; v_gene: TRBV5-1; CDR3nt: TGCGCCAGCAGCTTCAACCCCCGCTCTGGAAACACCATATATTTT; CDR3aa: CASSFNPRSGNTIYF
d_gene: NA; j_gene: TRBJ1-4; abundance: few; v_gene: TRBV11-2; CDR3nt: TGTGCCAGCAGCCCTCACCTGAATGAAAAACTGTTTTTT; CDR3aa: CASSPHLNEKLFF
d_gene: NA; j_gene: TRBJ1-1; abundance: NA; v_gene: TRBV20-1; CDR3nt: TGCAGTGCTAGAGGACAGGCTAGTGAAGCTTTCTTT; CDR3aa: CSARGQASEAFF
d_gene: TRBD1; j_gene: TRBJ2-2; abundance: NA; v_gene: TRBV20-1; CDR3nt: TGCAGTGCTGGATCCGGGACAGAGTTCACCGGGGAGCTGTTTTTT; CDR3aa: CSAGSGTEFTGELFF
d_gene: NA; j_gene: TRBJ2-7; abundance: many; v_gene: TRBV19; CDR3nt: NA; CDR3aa: CASTSGPPREQYF
d_gene: NA; j_gene: TRBJ2-3; abundance: NA; v_gene: TRBV5-1; CDR3nt: TGCGCCAGCAGCTCCAGCCTACAGGGTAGCACAGATACGCAGTATTTT; CDR3aa: CASSSSLQGSTDTQYF
d_gene: NA; j_gene: TRBJ1-5; abundance: NA; v_gene: TRBV2; CDR3nt: TGTGCCAGCAGTGAAATGTTCTTTCGGAGCAATCAGCCCCAGCATTTT; CDR3aa: CASSEMFFRSNQPQHF
d_gene: TRBD2; j_gene: TRBJ2-1; abundance: NA; v_gene: TRBV11-1; CDR3nt: TGTGCCAGCAGCGAGGGACTAGCGGCTTACAATGAGCAGTTCTTC; CDR3aa: CASSEGLAAYNEQFF